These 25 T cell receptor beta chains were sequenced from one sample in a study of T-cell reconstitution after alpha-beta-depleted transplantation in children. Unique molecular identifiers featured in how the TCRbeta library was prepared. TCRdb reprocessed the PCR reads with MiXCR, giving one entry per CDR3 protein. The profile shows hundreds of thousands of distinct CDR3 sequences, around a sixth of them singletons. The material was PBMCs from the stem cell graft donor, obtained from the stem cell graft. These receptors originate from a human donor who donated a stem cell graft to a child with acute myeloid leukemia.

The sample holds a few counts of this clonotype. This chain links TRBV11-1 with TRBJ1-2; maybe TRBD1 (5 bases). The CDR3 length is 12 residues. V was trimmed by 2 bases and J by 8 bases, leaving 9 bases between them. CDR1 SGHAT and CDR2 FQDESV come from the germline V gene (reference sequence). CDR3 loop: CASSLQGRGYTF. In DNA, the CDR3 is TGTGCCAGCAGCTTACAGGGAAGAGGCTACACCTTC.

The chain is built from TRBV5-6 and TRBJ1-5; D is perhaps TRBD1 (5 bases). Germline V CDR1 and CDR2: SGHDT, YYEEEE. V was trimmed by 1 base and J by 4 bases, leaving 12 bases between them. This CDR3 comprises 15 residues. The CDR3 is CASSLWDVRNQPQHF. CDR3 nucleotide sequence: TGTGCCAGCAGCTTGTGGGACGTGAGAAATCAGCCCCAGCATTTT.

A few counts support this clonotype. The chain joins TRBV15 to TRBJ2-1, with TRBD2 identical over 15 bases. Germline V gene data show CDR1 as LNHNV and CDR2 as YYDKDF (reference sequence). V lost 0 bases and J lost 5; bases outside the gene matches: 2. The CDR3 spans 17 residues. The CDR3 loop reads CATSREGLAGGHNEQFF. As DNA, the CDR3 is TGTGCCACCAGCAGAGAGGGACTAGCGGGGGGCCACAATGAGCAGTTCTTC.

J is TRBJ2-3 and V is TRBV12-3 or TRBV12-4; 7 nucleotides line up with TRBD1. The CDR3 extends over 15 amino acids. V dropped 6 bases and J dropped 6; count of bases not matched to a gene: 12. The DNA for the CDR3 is TGTGCCAGCAGCAGAAACAGGGGCGAGGGGGATACGCAGTATTTT. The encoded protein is CASSRNRGEGDTQYF.

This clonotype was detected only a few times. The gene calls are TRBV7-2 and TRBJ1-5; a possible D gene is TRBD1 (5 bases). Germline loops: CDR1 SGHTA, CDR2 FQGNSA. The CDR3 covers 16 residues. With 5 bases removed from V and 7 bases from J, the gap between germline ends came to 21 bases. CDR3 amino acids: CASSLVGQAWDQPQHF. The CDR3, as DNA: TGTGCCAGCAGCCTCGTCGGCCAGGCTTGGGACCAGCCCCAGCATTTT.

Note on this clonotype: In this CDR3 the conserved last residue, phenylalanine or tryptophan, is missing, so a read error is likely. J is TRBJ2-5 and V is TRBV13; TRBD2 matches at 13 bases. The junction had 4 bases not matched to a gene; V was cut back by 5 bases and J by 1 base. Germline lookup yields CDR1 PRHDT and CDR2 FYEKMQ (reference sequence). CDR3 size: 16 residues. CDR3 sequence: CASSLRLAGGQETQYS. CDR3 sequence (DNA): TGTGCCAGCAGCCTAAGACTAGCGGGGGGCCAAGAGACCCAGTACTCC.

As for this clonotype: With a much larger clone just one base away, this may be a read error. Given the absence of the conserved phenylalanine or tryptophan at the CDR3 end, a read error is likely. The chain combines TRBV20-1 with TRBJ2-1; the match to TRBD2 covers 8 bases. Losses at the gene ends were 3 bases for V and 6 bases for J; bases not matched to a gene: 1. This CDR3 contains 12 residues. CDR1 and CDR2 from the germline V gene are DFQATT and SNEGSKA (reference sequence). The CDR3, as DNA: TGCAGTGCTAGCGGGGGGGCCAATGAGCAGTTCTCC. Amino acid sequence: CSASGGANEQFS.

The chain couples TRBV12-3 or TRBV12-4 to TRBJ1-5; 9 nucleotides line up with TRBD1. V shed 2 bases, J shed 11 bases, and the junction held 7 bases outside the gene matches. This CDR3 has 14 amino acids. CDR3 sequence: CASSLTDRGWSQHF. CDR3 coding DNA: TGTGCCAGCAGTTTAACGGACAGGGGTTGGTCCCAGCATTTT.

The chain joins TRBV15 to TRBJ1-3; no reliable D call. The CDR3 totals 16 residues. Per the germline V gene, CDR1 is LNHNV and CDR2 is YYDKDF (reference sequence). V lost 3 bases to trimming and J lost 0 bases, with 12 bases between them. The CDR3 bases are TGTGCCACCAGCAGTCGGCAGCGATACTCTGGAAACACCATATATTTT. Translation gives CATSSRQRYSGNTIYF. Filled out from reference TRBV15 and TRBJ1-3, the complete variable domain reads DAMVIQNPRYQVTQFGKPVTLSCSQTLNHNVMYWYQQKSSQAPKLLFHYYDKDFNNEADTPDNFQSRRPNTSFCFLDIRSPGLGDTAMYLCATSSRQRYSGNTIYFGEGSWLTVV.

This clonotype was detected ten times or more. CDR3 in amino acids: CSARDPVLSGGNSPSYNEQFF. The CDR3, as DNA: TGCAGTGCTAGAGATCCGGTCCTTAGCGGGGGCAACTCCCCCTCCTACAATGAGCAGTTCTTC. The V gene is TRBV20-1, the J gene TRBJ2-1; 9 bases line up with TRBD2. The CDR3 has 21 amino acids. Germline assignment: CDR1 DFQATT and CDR2 SNEGSKA (reference sequence). V dropped 0 bases and J dropped 0; count of bases not matched to a gene: 18.

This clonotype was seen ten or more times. As DNA, the CDR3 is TGTGCCAGCAGCTTTCAGGAGGGGGCATATGAGCAGTTCTTC. It yields the protein CASSFQEGAYEQFF. The chain joins TRBV7-2 to TRBJ2-1, with D perhaps matching TRBD1 (7 bases). This CDR3 has 14 amino acids. The V end was cut by 3 bases, the J end by 8 bases, with 14 bases between. Germline V lookup: CDR1 SGHTA, CDR2 FQGNSA.

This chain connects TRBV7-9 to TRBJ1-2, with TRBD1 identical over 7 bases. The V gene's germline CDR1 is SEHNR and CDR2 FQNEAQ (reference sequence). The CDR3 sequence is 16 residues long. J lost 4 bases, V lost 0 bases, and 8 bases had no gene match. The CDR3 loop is CASSLAYRDRIYGYTF. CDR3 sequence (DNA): TGTGCCAGCAGCTTAGCTTACCGGGACAGAATCTATGGCTACACCTTC. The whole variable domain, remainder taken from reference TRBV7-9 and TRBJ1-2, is DTGVSQNPRHKITKRGQNVTFRCDPISEHNRLYWYRQTLGQGPEFLTYFQNEAQLEKSRLLSDRFSAERPKGSFSTLEIQRTEQGDSAMYLCASSLAYRDRIYGYTFGSGTRLTVV.

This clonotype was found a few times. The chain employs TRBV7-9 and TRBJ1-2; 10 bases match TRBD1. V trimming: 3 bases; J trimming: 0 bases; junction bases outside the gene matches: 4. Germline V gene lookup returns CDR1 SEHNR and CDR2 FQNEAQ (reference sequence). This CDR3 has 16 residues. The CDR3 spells CASSLPGTGANYGYTF. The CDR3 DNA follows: TGTGCCAGCAGCTTGCCCGGGACAGGGGCTAACTATGGCTACACCTTC.

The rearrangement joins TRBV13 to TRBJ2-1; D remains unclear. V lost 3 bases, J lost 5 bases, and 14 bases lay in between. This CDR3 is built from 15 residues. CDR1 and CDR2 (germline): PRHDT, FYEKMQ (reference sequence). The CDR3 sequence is CASSFGLVVHNEQFF. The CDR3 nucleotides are TGTGCCAGCAGCTTCGGGCTAGTGGTGCACAATGAGCAGTTCTTC. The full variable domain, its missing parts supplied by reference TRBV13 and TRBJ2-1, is AAGVIQSPRHLIKEKRETATLKCYPIPRHDTVYWYQQGPGQDPQFLISFYEKMQSDKGSIPDRFSAQQFSDYHSELNMSSLELGDSALYFCASSFGLVVHNEQFFGPGTRLTVL.

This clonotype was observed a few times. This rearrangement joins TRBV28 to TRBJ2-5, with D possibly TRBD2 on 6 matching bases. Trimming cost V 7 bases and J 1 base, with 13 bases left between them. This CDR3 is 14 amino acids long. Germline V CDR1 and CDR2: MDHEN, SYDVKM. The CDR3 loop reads CASISRGGQETQYF. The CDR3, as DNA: TGTGCCAGCATTTCCCGGGGAGGCCAAGAGACCCAGTACTTC. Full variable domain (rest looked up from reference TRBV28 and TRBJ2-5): DVKVTQSSRYLVKRTGEKVFLECVQDMDHENMFWYRQDPGLGLRLIYFSYDVKMKEKGDIPEGYSVSREKKERFSLILESASTNQTSMYLCASISRGGQETQYFGPGTRLLVL.

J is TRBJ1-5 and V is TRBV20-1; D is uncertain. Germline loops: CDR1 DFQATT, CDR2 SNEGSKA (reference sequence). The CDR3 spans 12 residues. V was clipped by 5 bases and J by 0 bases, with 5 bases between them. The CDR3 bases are TGCAGTGCTCATCATAGCAATCAGCCCCAGCATTTT. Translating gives CSAHHSNQPQHF.

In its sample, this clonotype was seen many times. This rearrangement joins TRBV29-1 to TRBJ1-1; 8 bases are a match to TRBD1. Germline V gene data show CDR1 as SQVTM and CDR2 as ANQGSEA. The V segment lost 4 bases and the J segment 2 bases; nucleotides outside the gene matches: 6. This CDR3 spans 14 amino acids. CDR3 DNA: TGCAGCGTTGTCACAGGGGGAGGAAACACTGAAGCTTTCTTT. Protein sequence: CSVVTGGGNTEAFF.

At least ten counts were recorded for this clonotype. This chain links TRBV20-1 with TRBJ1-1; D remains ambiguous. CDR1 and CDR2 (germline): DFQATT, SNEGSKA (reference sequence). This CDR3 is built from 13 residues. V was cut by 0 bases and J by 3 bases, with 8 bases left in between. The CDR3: CSARDLLDTEAFF. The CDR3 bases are TGCAGTGCTAGAGATCTGCTTGACACTGAAGCTTTCTTT.

The CDR3 region has the DNA TGTGCCAGCAGCTTAGGGACAGGAGCCTCCTACGAGCAGTACTTC. This translates into CASSLGTGASYEQYF. The chain links TRBV7-2 to TRBJ2-7; 7 positions match TRBD1. V lost 1 base, J lost 0 bases, and 3 bases stayed unmatched. This CDR3 has 15 amino acids. Germline V gene data show CDR1 as SGHTA and CDR2 as FQGNSA.

This chain's CDR3 is CASSYGYTGELFF. The DNA of the CDR3 is TGTGCCAGCAGTTACGGCTACACCGGGGAGCTGTTTTTT. The chain combines TRBV6-6 with TRBJ2-2, with D hard to call. Between the trimmed V and J ends, which lost 2 bases and 3 bases, there was a span of 4 bases. Per the germline V gene, CDR1 is MNHNY and CDR2 is SVGAGI (reference sequence). This CDR3 comprises 13 residues.

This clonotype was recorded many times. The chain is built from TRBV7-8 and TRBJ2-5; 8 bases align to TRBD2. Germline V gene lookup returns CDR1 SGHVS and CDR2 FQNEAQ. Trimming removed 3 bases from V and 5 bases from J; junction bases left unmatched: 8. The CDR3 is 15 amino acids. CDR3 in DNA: TGTGCCAGCAGCTTCGTTGCGGGGGGTACGGAGACCCAGTACTTC. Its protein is CASSFVAGGTETQYF.

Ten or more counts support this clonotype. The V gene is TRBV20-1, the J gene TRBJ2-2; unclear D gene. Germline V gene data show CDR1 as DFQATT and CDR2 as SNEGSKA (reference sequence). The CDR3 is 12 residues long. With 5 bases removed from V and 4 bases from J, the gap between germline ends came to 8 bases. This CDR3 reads CSAHQATGELFF. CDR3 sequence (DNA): TGCAGTGCTCACCAGGCCACCGGGGAGCTGTTTTTT.

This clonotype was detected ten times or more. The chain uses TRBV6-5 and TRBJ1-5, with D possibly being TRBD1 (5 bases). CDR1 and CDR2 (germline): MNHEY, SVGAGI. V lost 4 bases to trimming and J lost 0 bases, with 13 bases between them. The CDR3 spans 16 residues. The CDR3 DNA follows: TGTGCCAGCAGTTCCGGGACCGGGATTAGCAATCAGCCCCAGCATTTT. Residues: CASSSGTGISNQPQHF.

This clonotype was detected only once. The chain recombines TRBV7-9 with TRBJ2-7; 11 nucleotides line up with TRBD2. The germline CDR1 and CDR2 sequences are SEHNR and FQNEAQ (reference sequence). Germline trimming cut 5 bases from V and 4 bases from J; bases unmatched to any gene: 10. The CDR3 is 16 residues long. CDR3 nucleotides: TGTGCCAGCAGCCCGTTAGAAGGACTAGCGGGTTACGAGCAGTACTTC. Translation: CASSPLEGLAGYEQYF.

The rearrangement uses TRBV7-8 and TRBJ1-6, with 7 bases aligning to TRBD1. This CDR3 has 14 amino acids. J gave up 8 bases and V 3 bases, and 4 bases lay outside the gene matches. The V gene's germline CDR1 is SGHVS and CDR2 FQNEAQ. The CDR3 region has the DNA TGTGCCAGCAGCTTTACAGGGGCTGATTCACCCCTCCACTTT. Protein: CASSFTGADSPLHF.